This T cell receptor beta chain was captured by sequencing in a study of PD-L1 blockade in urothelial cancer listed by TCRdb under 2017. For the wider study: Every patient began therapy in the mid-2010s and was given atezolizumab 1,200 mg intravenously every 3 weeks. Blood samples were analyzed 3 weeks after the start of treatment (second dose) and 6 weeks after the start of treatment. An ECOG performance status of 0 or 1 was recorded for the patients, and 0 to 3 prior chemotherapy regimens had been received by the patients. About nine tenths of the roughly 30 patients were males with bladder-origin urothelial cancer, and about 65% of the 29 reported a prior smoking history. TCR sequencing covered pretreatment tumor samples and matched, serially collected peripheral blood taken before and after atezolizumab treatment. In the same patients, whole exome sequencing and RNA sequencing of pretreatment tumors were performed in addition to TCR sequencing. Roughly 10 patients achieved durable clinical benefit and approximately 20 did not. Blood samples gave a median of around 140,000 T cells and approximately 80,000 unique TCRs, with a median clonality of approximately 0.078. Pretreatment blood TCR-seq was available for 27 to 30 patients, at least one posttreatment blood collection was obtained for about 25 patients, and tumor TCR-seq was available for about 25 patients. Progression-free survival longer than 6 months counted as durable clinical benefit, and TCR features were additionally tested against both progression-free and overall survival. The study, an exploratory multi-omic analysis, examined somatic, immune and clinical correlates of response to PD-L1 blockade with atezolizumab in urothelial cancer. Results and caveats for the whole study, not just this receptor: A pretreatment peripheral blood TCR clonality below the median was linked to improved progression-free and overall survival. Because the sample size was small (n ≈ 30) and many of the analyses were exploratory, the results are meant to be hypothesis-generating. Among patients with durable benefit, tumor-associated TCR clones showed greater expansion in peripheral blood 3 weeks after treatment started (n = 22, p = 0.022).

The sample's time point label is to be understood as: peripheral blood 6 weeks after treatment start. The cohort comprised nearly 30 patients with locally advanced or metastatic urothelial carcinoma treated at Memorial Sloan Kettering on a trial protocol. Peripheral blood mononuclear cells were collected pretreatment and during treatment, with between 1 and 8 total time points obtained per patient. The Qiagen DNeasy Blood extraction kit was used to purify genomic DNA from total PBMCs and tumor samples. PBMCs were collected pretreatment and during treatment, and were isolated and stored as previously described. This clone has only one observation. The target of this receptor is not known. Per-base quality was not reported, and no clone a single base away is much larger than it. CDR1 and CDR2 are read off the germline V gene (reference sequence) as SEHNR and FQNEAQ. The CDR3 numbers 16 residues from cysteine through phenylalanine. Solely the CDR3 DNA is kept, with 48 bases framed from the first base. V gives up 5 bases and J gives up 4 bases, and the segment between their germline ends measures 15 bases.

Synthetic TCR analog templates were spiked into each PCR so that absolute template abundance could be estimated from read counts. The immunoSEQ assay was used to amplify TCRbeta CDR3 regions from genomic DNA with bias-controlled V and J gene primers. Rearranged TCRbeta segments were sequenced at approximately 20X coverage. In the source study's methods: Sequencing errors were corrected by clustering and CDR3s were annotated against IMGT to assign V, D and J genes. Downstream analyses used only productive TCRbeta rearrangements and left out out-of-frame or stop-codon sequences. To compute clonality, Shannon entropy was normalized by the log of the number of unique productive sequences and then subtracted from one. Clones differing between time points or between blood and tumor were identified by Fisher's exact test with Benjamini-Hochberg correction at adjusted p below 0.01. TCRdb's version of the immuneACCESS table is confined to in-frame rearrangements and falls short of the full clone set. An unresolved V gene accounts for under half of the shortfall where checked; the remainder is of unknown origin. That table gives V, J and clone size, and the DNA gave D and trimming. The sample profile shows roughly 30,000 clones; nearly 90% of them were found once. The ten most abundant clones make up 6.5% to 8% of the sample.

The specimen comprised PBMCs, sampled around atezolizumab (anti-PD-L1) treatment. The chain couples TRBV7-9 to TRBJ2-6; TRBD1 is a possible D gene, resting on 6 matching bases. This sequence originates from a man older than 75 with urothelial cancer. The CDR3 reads CASSTHRVPGANVLTF. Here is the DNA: TGTGCCAGCAGCACACACAGGGTTCCCGGGGCCAACGTCCTGACTTTC.